These 32 T cell receptor beta chains originate from one sample sequenced in a study of graft-versus-host responses after intestinal transplantation. Assay: immunoSEQ multiplex PCR; the TCRdb copy retains only in-frame clones and omits some. The sample lists around 3,200 clones, about 93% occurring once. This material consisted of bone marrow, taken about 350 days after transplant. The source is a human patient who received an intestinal transplant, so some T cells may come from the graft donor.

V usage is TRBV13 and J usage is TRBJ1-1, with a weak D call TRBD1 (5 bases). CDR1 PRHDT and CDR2 FYEKMQ come from the germline V gene (reference sequence). This CDR3 has 14 residues. Deletions cut 6 bases from V and 0 bases from J, with 11 bases between. Written as DNA, the CDR3 is TGTGCCAGCAGTCGGACAAGAATGAACACTGAAGCTTTCTTT. Translating it yields CASSRTRMNTEAFF. Together with reference TRBV13 and TRBJ1-1, the CDR3 gives the full variable domain: AAGVIQSPRHLIKEKRETATLKCYPIPRHDTVYWYQQGPGQDPQFLISFYEKMQSDKGSIPDRFSAQQFSDYHSELNMSSLELGDSALYFCASSRTRMNTEAFFGQGTRLTVV.

The chain employs TRBV5-1 and TRBJ1-2; 7 bases fit TRBD1. V lost 1 base to trimming and J lost 3 bases; unmatched junction nucleotides: 3. From germline, CDR1 is SGHRS and CDR2 YFSETQ. The CDR3 is 14 residues long. The CDR3 DNA is TGCGCCAGCAGCTTGAGGGACAGCGACTATGGCTACACCTTC. Protein sequence: CASSLRDSDYGYTF.

The chain links TRBV9 to TRBJ1-2; D not resolved. V was pared by 5 bases and J by 4 bases, with 18 bases between. The germline V gene has CDR1 SGDLS and CDR2 YYNGEE. The CDR3 sequence is 15 residues long. The chain's CDR3 is CASSLRPARGYGYTF. The CDR3 nucleotides read TGTGCCAGCAGTCTCCGGCCGGCACGTGGCTATGGCTACACCTTC. Complete variable domain (other parts from reference TRBV9 and TRBJ1-2): DSGVTQTPKHLITATGQRVTLRCSPRSGDLSVYWYQQSLDQGLQFLIQYYNGEERAKGNILERFSAQQFPDLHSELNLSSLELGDSALYFCASSLRPARGYGYTFGSGTRLTVV.

Concerning this clone: Relative to the germline gene, one junction end is altered; a read error may explain this. The chain carries TRBV7-7 and TRBJ1-3, with D maybe TRBD1 (5 bases). The CDR3 runs 15 residues. From germline, CDR1 is SSHAT and CDR2 FNYEAQ (reference sequence). Here the CDR3 DNA reads TGTGCTAGCAGCTTAGGTACAGGCTCTGGAAACACCATATATTTT. Amino acid sequence: CASSLGTGSGNTIYF.

J is TRBJ2-2 and V is TRBV6-4; the D is unclear. Germline-derived CDR1 and CDR2 are MRHNA and SNTAGT. Deletions cut 4 bases from V and 0 bases from J, with 3 bases between. The CDR3 length is 13 residues. The CDR3 loop reads CASSATNTGELFF. The DNA of the CDR3 is TGTGCCAGCAGTGCAACGAACACCGGGGAGCTGTTTTTT.

The rearrangement links TRBV4-1 to TRBJ2-5; 8 bases align to TRBD2. The CDR3 is 15 amino acids. J lost 11 bases, V lost 3 bases, and 14 bases had no gene match. Germline CDR1 and CDR2: MGHRA and YSYEKL. The CDR3 loop is CASSQSASGPGEQYF. The CDR3, as DNA: TGCGCCAGCAGCCAGTCGGCTAGCGGGCCGGGGGAGCAGTACTTC.

J is TRBJ2-3 and V is TRBV9; D is unclear. The CDR3 sequence is 13 residues long. Germline CDR1 reads SGDLS; CDR2 reads YYNGEE. V shed 3 bases and J shed 2 bases, with 7 bases lying between them. CDR3 loop: CASSDPPTDTQYF. The CDR3 nucleotides are TGTGCCAGCAGCGATCCACCCACAGATACGCAGTATTTT. The variable domain in full, completed from reference TRBV9 and TRBJ2-3, reads DSGVTQTPKHLITATGQRVTLRCSPRSGDLSVYWYQQSLDQGLQFLIQYYNGEERAKGNILERFSAQQFPDLHSELNLSSLELGDSALYFCASSDPPTDTQYFGPGTRLTVL.

CDR3 nucleotide sequence: TGTGCCAGCAGCTTAGGAGAGAAAGAGACCCAGTACTTC. It translates to CASSLGEKETQYF. The chain combines TRBV7-9 with TRBJ2-5, with D uncertain. Germline-derived CDR1 and CDR2 are SEHNR and FQNEAQ (reference sequence). The CDR3 spans 13 residues. Trimming pared 1 base from V and 3 bases from J, leaving 6 bases between.

The chain recombines TRBV4-1 with TRBJ1-1, with D tentatively TRBD1 (5 bases). This CDR3 comprises 14 residues. V was shortened by 4 bases and J by 0 bases, with 9 bases between the two germline ends. The V gene's germline CDR1 is MGHRA and CDR2 YSYEKL. DNA of the CDR3: TGCGCCAGCAGCCCGACAGTCATGAACACTGAAGCTTTCTTT. The encoded protein is CASSPTVMNTEAFF.

This chain connects TRBV4-3 to TRBJ2-2; TRBD2 aligns across 7 bases. CDR1 is LGHNA, CDR2 YSLEER, per germline. The CDR3 has 15 residues. Trimming at V came to 1 base and at J to 6 bases, leaving 5 bases not matched to a gene. CDR3 sequence (DNA): TGCGCCAGCAGCCAAGTAAGCGGGATCCCCGGGGAGCTGTTTTTT. It yields the protein CASSQVSGIPGELFF.

The chain has TRBV5-1 and TRBJ1-1, with TRBD1 identical over 10 bases. J gave up 4 bases and V 4 bases, and 4 bases lay outside the gene matches. The CDR3 sequence is 14 residues long. Germline CDR1 is SGHRS and CDR2 is YFSETQ. CDR3 DNA sequence: TGCGCCAGCAGCCCCGGGACAGGGGTCACTGAAGCTTTCTTT. Its translation is CASSPGTGVTEAFF.

The table lists this clone with a few counts. This chain links TRBV18 with TRBJ1-1, with D perhaps TRBD1 (5 bases). Germline loops: CDR1 KGHSH, CDR2 LQKENI. This CDR3 comprises 17 residues. Trimming removed 3 bases from V and 1 base from J, with 18 bases in between. Here the CDR3 reads CASSPPRRGVQNTEAFF. The DNA for the CDR3 is TGTGCCAGCTCACCCCCCCGGAGGGGAGTTCAGAACACTGAAGCTTTCTTT.

This chain joins TRBV9 and TRBJ2-5, with TRBD1 as a possible D gene (8 bases). CDR1 is SGDLS and CDR2 is YYNGEE in the germline V gene. V gave up 4 bases and J gave up 5 bases, with 21 bases separating them. CDR3 length: 16 residues. The CDR3 DNA sequence: TGTGCCAGCAGCCCCCGACAGGGGAGGGGTCTGGAGACCCAGTACTTC. Protein product: CASSPRQGRGLETQYF.

The sample holds one count of this clone. The CDR3 loop reads CASSYSSGSRSYGYTF. CDR3 bases: TGTGCCAGCAGTTACTCGAGTGGAAGCAGGTCATATGGCTACACCTTC. V is TRBV6-5 and J is TRBJ1-2, with unresolved D. The CDR3 runs 16 residues. Germline loops: CDR1 MNHEY, CDR2 SVGAGI. Deletions cut 0 bases from V and 5 bases from J, with 16 bases between.

The chain joins TRBV28 to TRBJ1-2, with a weak D call TRBD1 (5 bases). This CDR3 has 15 residues. Trimming left V 3 bases short and J 4 bases short, with 15 bases between. The germline V gene has CDR1 MDHEN and CDR2 SYDVKM. In DNA, the CDR3 is TGTGCCAGCAGTTTTGGGAGGGGCCGAGGCTATGGCTACACCTTC. Its protein product is CASSFGRGRGYGYTF.

The genes are TRBV2 and TRBJ2-7; TRBD2 is a possible D gene (5 bases). CDR3 size: 17 residues. Germline lookup yields CDR1 SNHLY and CDR2 FYNNEI. V lost 5 bases to trimming and J lost 5 bases, with 25 bases between them. For the CDR3, the DNA is TGTGCCAGCAGTTCTACATCGGAGGTCCTCTATAGCGACGAGCAGTACTTC. Protein product: CASSSTSEVLYSDEQYF. The full variable domain, its missing parts supplied by reference TRBV2 and TRBJ2-7, is EPEVTQTPSHQVTQMGQEVILRCVPISNHLYFYWYRQILGQKVEFLVSFYNNEISEKSEIFDDQFSVERPDGSNFTLKIRSTKLEDSAMYFCASSSTSEVLYSDEQYFGPGTRLTVT.

This clone came up once. The V gene is TRBV4-1, the J gene TRBJ2-7; the match to TRBD2 covers 9 bases. The CDR3 contains 14 residues. With 3 bases clipped from V and 7 bases from J, the junction kept 7 bases outside the gene matches. Germline V gene sequence: CDR1 MGHRA, CDR2 YSYEKL. The CDR3 DNA reads as TGCGCCAGCAGCCAGGCGGGGGGGCCGAGGGAGCAGTACTTC. This translates into CASSQAGGPREQYF.

The gene calls are TRBV6-6 and TRBJ2-7; maybe TRBD2 (6 bases). V lost 6 bases to trimming and J lost 5 bases, with 20 bases between them. CDR1 and CDR2 from the germline V gene are MNHNY and SVGAGI (reference sequence). The CDR3 has 15 residues. CDR3 amino acids: CASSSLDPGEDEQYF. CDR3 bases: TGTGCCAGCAGCTCTCTAGACCCCGGGGAGGACGAGCAGTACTTC.

This chain links TRBV6-1 with TRBJ2-3; 9 nucleotides match TRBD2. The junction had 4 bases not matched to a gene; V was cut back by 3 bases and J by 3 bases. The CDR3 has 15 amino acids. Germline lookup yields CDR1 MNHNS and CDR2 SASEGT. Here the CDR3 reads CASSEVAGATDTQYF. CDR3 DNA sequence: TGTGCCAGCAGTGAGGTAGCGGGAGCGACAGATACGCAGTATTTT.

The rearrangement joins TRBV7-2 to TRBJ2-5, with D possibly being TRBD2 (6 bases). V was pared by 8 bases and J by 5 bases, with 18 bases between. Germline lookup yields CDR1 SGHTA and CDR2 FQGNSA. CDR3 length equals 14 residues. For the CDR3, the DNA is TGTGCCAGCGACGGAGGGGCCCAGGAGGAGACCCAGTACTTC. This translates into CASDGGAQEETQYF.

V gene TRBV25-1 combines with J gene TRBJ2-3; D perhaps matches TRBD1 (6 bases). The V gene's germline CDR1 is MGHDK and CDR2 SYGVNS. Trimming stripped 1 base from V and 2 bases from J, with 7 bases between. The CDR3 spans 14 residues. CDR3 DNA: TGTGCCAGCAGTGAATCAGGGGCCACAGATACGCAGTATTTT. Protein sequence: CASSESGATDTQYF.

V usage is TRBV6-5 and J usage is TRBJ2-1, with 8 bases fitting TRBD2. CDR1 is MNHEY, CDR2 SVGAGI, per germline. This CDR3 spans 13 amino acids. Losses at the gene ends were 2 bases for V and 6 bases for J; bases not matched to a gene: 0. CDR3 sequence (DNA): TGTGCCAGCAGTTACGCGGGAGGCAATGAGCAGTTCTTC. Its translation is CASSYAGGNEQFF.

The rearrangement uses TRBV6-9 and TRBJ2-2; D is unresolved. Trimming took off 0 bases at V and 4 bases at J, with 3 bases between the two ends. The length of the CDR3 is 13 residues. Germline V gives CDR1 MNHGY, CDR2 SVAAGI. The CDR3 DNA follows: TGTGCCAGCAGTTATTCCGGCACCGGGGAGCTGTTTTTT. Translation: CASSYSGTGELFF.

CDR3 coding DNA: TGTGCCAGCAGCCCTCAAACCCTTAGGCGGAATGAGCAGTTCTTC. Protein product: CASSPQTLRRNEQFF. The chain combines TRBV2 with TRBJ2-1; the D is unclear. CDR1 and CDR2 (germline): SNHLY, FYNNEI. The CDR3 has 15 residues. The V gene lost 6 bases and the J gene lost 7 bases, with 19 bases spanning the gap.

V usage is TRBV2 and J usage is TRBJ1-1; no clear D gene. Germline V gene lookup returns CDR1 SNHLY and CDR2 FYNNEI. The CDR3 sequence is 13 residues long. The V gene lost 3 bases and the J gene lost 1 base, with 6 bases spanning the gap. The CDR3 sequence: CASSDAGNTEAFF. Written as DNA, the CDR3 is TGTGCCAGCAGTGATGCAGGGAACACTGAAGCTTTCTTT.

The chain combines TRBV5-1 with TRBJ2-5, with D tentatively TRBD2 (6 bases). V gave up 0 bases and J gave up 4 bases, with 13 bases separating them. The CDR3 has 15 amino acids. Germline lookup yields CDR1 SGHRS and CDR2 YFSETQ. CDR3 sequence reads: CASSLEEGRRETQYF. The CDR3 DNA reads TGCGCCAGCAGCTTGGAGGAGGGCCGTCGAGAGACCCAGTACTTC.

The chain joins TRBV27 to TRBJ2-3; D perhaps matches TRBD2 (5 bases). Trimming removed 2 bases from V and 4 bases from J, with 19 bases in between. This CDR3 comprises 17 residues. Germline CDR1 is MNHEY and CDR2 is SMNVEV (reference sequence). CDR3 amino acids: CASSLPLDFSRSDTQYF. The CDR3 DNA is TGTGCCAGCAGTTTACCCCTGGACTTCTCCAGGTCAGATACGCAGTATTTT.

The chain couples TRBV4-3 to TRBJ2-7; 11 positions match TRBD1. The CDR3 runs to 15 residues. Germline V lookup: CDR1 LGHNA, CDR2 YSLEER. V trimming: 5 bases; J trimming: 0 bases; junction bases outside the gene matches: 3. This CDR3 is CASSFGTGGSYEQYF. CDR3 bases: TGCGCCAGCAGCTTTGGGACAGGGGGCTCCTACGAGCAGTACTTC.

The V call is TRBV10-2, the J call TRBJ2-7; the D gene is possibly TRBD2 (7 bases). Germline CDR1 and CDR2: WSHSY and SAAADI. V lost 2 bases, J lost 0 bases, and 14 bases lay in between. The CDR3 spans 16 residues. The CDR3 sequence is CASSERGGASSYEQYF. The CDR3 DNA follows: TGCGCCAGCAGTGAGAGGGGGGGTGCCAGCTCCTACGAGCAGTACTTC.

The gene calls are TRBV6-6 and TRBJ2-5; TRBD2 matches at 10 bases. The length of the CDR3 is 15 residues. CDR1 and CDR2 from the germline V gene are MNHNY and SVGAGI (reference sequence). Trimming removed 6 bases from V and 5 bases from J; junction bases left unmatched: 9. CDR3: CASSLSGGASETQYF. In DNA form, the CDR3 reads TGTGCCAGCAGCTTGAGCGGGGGGGCCTCTGAGACCCAGTACTTC.

The chain links TRBV11-2 to TRBJ2-2; tentative D call: TRBD1 (6 bases). This CDR3 has 14 residues. CDR1 is SGHAT and CDR2 is FQNNGV in the germline V gene. The V end was cut by 6 bases, the J end by 5 bases, with 13 bases between. The CDR3, as DNA: TGTGCCAGCAGGCCAGGGGATAGAACCGGGGAGCTGTTTTTT. Protein: CASRPGDRTGELFF.

The V call is TRBV27, the J call TRBJ2-1, with 9 nucleotides matching TRBD1. Germline V gene lookup returns CDR1 MNHEY and CDR2 SMNVEV (reference sequence). The V segment lost 7 bases and the J segment 6 bases; nucleotides outside the gene matches: 7. This CDR3 is built from 14 residues. The CDR3 protein is CASTRDRVGNEQFF. In DNA, the CDR3 is TGTGCCAGCACTCGGGACAGGGTGGGCAATGAGCAGTTCTTC.